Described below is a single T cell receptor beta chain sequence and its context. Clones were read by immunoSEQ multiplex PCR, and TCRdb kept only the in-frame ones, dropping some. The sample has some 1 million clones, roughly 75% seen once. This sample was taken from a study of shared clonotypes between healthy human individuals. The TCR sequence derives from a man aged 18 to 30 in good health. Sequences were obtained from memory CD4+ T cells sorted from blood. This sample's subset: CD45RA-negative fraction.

Here the CDR3 DNA reads TGTGCCAGCGGAGCGGATTTGGCTAATGAAAAACTGTTTTTT. Translated: CASGADLANEKLFF. V usage is TRBV7-9 and J usage is TRBJ1-4; D uncertain. The germline V and J ends were trimmed by 8 bases and 3 bases, with 13 bases remaining between them. The CDR3 has 14 amino acids. Germline V gene data show CDR1 as SEHNR and CDR2 as FQNEAQ (reference sequence).